This T cell receptor beta chain was obtained from a study of shared clonotypes between healthy human individuals. Per germline, CDR1 SEHNR and CDR2 FQNEAQ (reference sequence). The CDR3 length is 12 residues. V was shortened by 5 bases and J by 6 bases, with 10 bases between the two germline ends. Here immunoSEQ multiplex PCR was the method, and the copy in TCRdb shows in-frame clones only, minus some. The table lists more than 1.2 million clones, 98% of them singletons. The clonotype originates from a man younger than 40 in good health. The rearrangement joins TRBV7-9 to TRBJ1-1, with D unresolved. The specimen sequenced was naive CD4+ T cells sorted from blood. The subset was: CD45RA+ positively selected. The CDR3 nucleotides read TGTGCCAGCAGCGTTCTAGGCGCTGAAGCTTTCTTT. The encoded protein is CASSVLGAEAFF.